This T cell receptor (beta chain) was identified during a study of T cells in Graves' hyperthyroidism and ophthalmopathy (dated by TCRdb to about 2019). For context, the study as a whole: Peripheral blood was collected at initial diagnosis, before any treatment. To identify distinguishing TCR V-J signatures, a discovery cohort of about 95 patients was used, comprising 40 to 45 with Graves' ophthalmopathy and 57 with stable Graves' hyperthyroidism. An independent validation cohort of around 19 hyperthyroidism patients and 17 patients who later progressed to ophthalmopathy tested prospective prediction of ophthalmopathy. The 100 or so discovery patients were randomly divided into training and test sets at a 7:3 ratio. The study also compared thyroid tissue and blood T-cell repertoires from more than five Graves' hyperthyroidism patients. Once sampling was done, hyperthyroidism patients were given methimazole at a starting dose of 30 mg daily, whereas ophthalmopathy patients were given high-dose intravenous methylprednisolone. The paper reports TCR Vbeta CDR3 sequencing of some 140 peripheral blood samples: some 41 ophthalmopathy, 75 to 80 hyperthyroidism and around 17 progressor patients. What the research found in general, with its limitations: A 13 V-J signature model separated ophthalmopathy from stable hyperthyroidism, with around 91% sensitivity and just under 84% specificity in cross-validation and 80%/75% in testing. Sample size was not statistically predetermined, and blinding of investigators to group allocation was not performed. Blood samples also contained most of the expanded thyroid clonotypes (frequency above 0.001), which suggests that blood repertoires may reflect thyroid immune responses. In validation, the model predicted progression to ophthalmopathy with roughly 66% sensitivity and less than 75% specificity, a median of roughly seven months before onset.

Graves' hyperthyroidism was defined as stable when no progression to ophthalmopathy occurred over 18 months of follow-up. Hyperthyroidism patients were aged 18 to 65 years and newly diagnosed, with disease duration of less than 2 months. Exclusion was applied to patients with uncontrolled infections, other autoimmune diseases, pregnancy or lactation. Diagnoses were established on the basis of clinical symptoms, serum thyroxine and TRAb, thyroid ultrasound, and orbital computed tomography. Ficoll-Paque density gradient centrifugation was used to isolate PBMCs from about 10 ml of fresh peripheral blood. Total RNA was extracted using Trizol reagent, and RNA quality was assessed on an Agilent 2100 Bioanalyzer. Spanning cysteine to phenylalanine, the CDR3 consists of 15 amino acids. Of the read, only the CDR3 DNA is kept; its 45 bases are in frame from base 1. The V end gives up 6 bases and the J end 4 bases, leaving 8 bases in the junction not matched to a gene. As encoded in the germline V gene, CDR1 is MDHEN while CDR2 is SYDVKM.

TCR beta CDR3 regions were amplified from RNA transcripts. For the first round of RT-PCR on the TCR CDR3, the HTBI primer set was used together with the Qiagen OneStep RT-PCR kit. A second multiplex PCR round built the libraries, followed by size selection and purification. The libraries were sequenced on an Illumina HiSeq2000 using paired-end 100 bp reads. The study's own analysis went as follows. Raw data were processed with SOAPnuke, discarding reads with adapters, uncalled bases, mean Phred below 15, or no exact constant-primer or identifier match. COPE v1.2.5 was used to merge high-quality paired reads, and clonotypes were defined as unique nucleotide sequences. Clonotypes were aligned to IMGT TRBV, TRBD and TRBJ reference segments using MiTCR v1.1. The analysis included only V-J combinations with a frequency above 0.0001, which together covered about 99% of the repertoires. A TCS score was defined as the ratio between F50 (clonal expansion) and ExV (chaos), using BLOSUM62-based TCRdist between CDR3 peptides within each V-J. Welch's t-statistics and random forest reduced 450 to 600 V-J features to 13, which were used in a naive Bayes classifier (R e1071). The public sequencing data were trimmed at Q25 with fastp and processed into clonotypes with MiXCR by TCRdb, which kept only in-frame beta chains. Each record represents a unique CDR3 protein, reported with the most common genes and DNA among its rows. What appears here as the V and J calls and clone size reflects TCRdb's work, not the paper's. The sample has around 350,000 distinct CDR3 sequences on record, approximately 25% of them singletons. In total, the top ten clones hold about 70% of the sample.

This clonotype was seen ten or more times. The specificity of this receptor is unknown. No per-base quality is available; no much larger clone lies one base away. The chain uses TRBV28 and TRBJ2-2, with 7 bases in between that match TRBD1. The receptor's source is a man between 50 and 59 years old with Graves' hyperthyroidism. Source material: blood. The CDR3: CASSRDRALTGELFF. At the DNA level, the sequence is TGTGCCAGCAGCAGAGACAGGGCCCTCACCGGGGAGCTGTTTTTT.